Below are 19 T cell receptor beta chains sequenced from a single sample in a study of cytomegalovirus exposure and HLA in healthy donors. PCR amplification relied on 60 Vbeta primers (plus 13 Jbeta primers). The protocol was immunoSEQ multiplex PCR, while the TCRdb copy is restricted to in-frame clones and leaves out a portion. The sample contains 150,000 to 200,000 clones, roughly 80% of which appear only once. Sequencing used PBMCs. These receptors were taken from a woman under 40 in good health and CMV-seropositive.

This clone was seen a handful of times. The chain uses TRBV4-3 and TRBJ1-1; TRBD1 agrees at 9 bases. This CDR3 region has 15 residues. With V trimmed by 6 bases and J by 3 bases, 8 bases remained unmatched. The germline V gene has CDR1 LGHNA and CDR2 YSLEER. As DNA, the CDR3 is TGCGCCAGCAGGGACAGGGGCAGGAGTTACACTGAAGCTTTCTTT. This sequence encodes CASRDRGRSYTEAFF.

The rearrangement uses TRBV10-1 and TRBJ2-5, with 8 bases lining up with TRBD1. This CDR3 has 14 residues. V lost 0 bases, J lost 4 bases, and 1 base stayed unmatched. Germline V gene data show CDR1 as WNHNN and CDR2 as SYGVQD (reference sequence). The CDR3 sequence: CASSESGTGETQYF. CDR3 bases: TGCGCCAGCAGTGAGTCTGGGACAGGAGAGACCCAGTACTTC.

The V gene is TRBV9, the J gene TRBJ2-7, with TRBD1 matching over 7 bases. CDR1 is SGDLS, CDR2 YYNGEE, per germline. Germline trimming cut 0 bases from V and 2 bases from J; bases unmatched to any gene: 5. The CDR3 extends over 15 amino acids. CDR3 region: CASSVGGTEAYEQYF. The CDR3 DNA reads TGTGCCAGCAGCGTAGGTGGGACAGAGGCCTACGAGCAGTACTTC.

V gene TRBV9 combines with J gene TRBJ2-2; the match to TRBD1 covers 10 bases. Germline CDR1 SGDLS, CDR2 YYNGEE. CDR3 size: 15 residues. V shed 5 bases and J 4 bases; nucleotides not matched to a gene: 5. CDR3 nucleotides: TGTGCCAGCAGAGGGGACAGGGGATCCACCGGGGAGCTGTTTTTT. As protein: CASRGDRGSTGELFF.

This clone was detected only a few times. The chain links TRBV13 to TRBJ2-5; tentatively, D is TRBD2 (6 bases). This CDR3 spans 14 amino acids. From germline, CDR1 is PRHDT and CDR2 FYEKMQ (reference sequence). V was trimmed by 3 bases and J by 2 bases, leaving 10 bases between them. CDR3 sequence reads: CASSLLRGQETQYF. In DNA, the CDR3 is TGTGCCAGCAGCTTGTTGCGGGGTCAAGAGACCCAGTACTTC.

J is TRBJ1-4 and V is TRBV15; 9 positions agree with TRBD1. The germline V gene encodes CDR1 LNHNV and CDR2 YYDKDF (reference sequence). V shed 2 bases and J 3 bases; nucleotides not matched to a gene: 7. The CDR3 sequence is 17 residues long. This CDR3 reads CATSRRPQGAANEKLFF. As DNA, the CDR3 is TGTGCCACCAGCAGAAGGCCACAGGGGGCGGCTAATGAAAAACTGTTTTTT.

The rearrangement uses TRBV5-6 and TRBJ1-2, with D hard to call. The CDR3 length is 14 residues. Germline V gene sequence: CDR1 SGHDT, CDR2 YYEEEE. Trimming pared 4 bases from V and 5 bases from J, leaving 15 bases between. DNA for the CDR3: TGTGCCAGCAGCCCGAGTTCTGTGTTATATGGCTACACCTTC. Protein product: CASSPSSVLYGYTF.

This clone was seen only once. V and J are TRBV6-5 and TRBJ2-1, with D possibly matching TRBD2 (5 bases). Trimming pared 4 bases from V and 8 bases from J, leaving 15 bases between. CDR1 and CDR2 from the germline V gene are MNHEY and SVGAGI. The CDR3 sequence is 14 residues long. In DNA form, the CDR3 reads TGTGCCAGCAGTTCACTAGAAAGAAGGGATGAGCAGTTCTTC. As protein: CASSSLERRDEQFF.

CDR3: CASSLEYGLAEISYNEQFF. The CDR3 DNA follows: TGCGCCAGCAGCTTGGAATACGGACTAGCGGAAATCTCCTACAATGAGCAGTTCTTC. The V gene is TRBV5-1, the J gene TRBJ2-1, with 10 bases fitting TRBD2. The CDR3 length is 19 residues. Germline CDR1 SGHRS, CDR2 YFSETQ. V trimming: 0 bases; J trimming: 0 bases; junction bases outside the gene matches: 9.

The chain combines TRBV27 with TRBJ1-6; D possibly corresponds to TRBD1 (6 bases). The V gene lost 4 bases and the J gene lost 2 bases, with 15 bases spanning the gap. This CDR3 contains 17 residues. Looked up from germline, CDR1 is MNHEY and CDR2 is SMNVEV (reference sequence). CDR3 sequence reads: CASSSLTGRAYNSPLHF. CDR3 DNA: TGTGCCAGCAGTTCCCTGACAGGCCGGGCCTATAATTCACCCCTCCACTTT.

Points on this clone: One end of the junction is discordant with germline, which a read error may explain. V usage is TRBV7-2 and J usage is TRBJ1-2, with 10 bases identical to TRBD1. The CDR3 runs to 15 residues. Per germline, CDR1 SGHTA and CDR2 FQGNSA. The CDR3 DNA reads TGTGCCAGCAGCCTAGCTGGGACAGGGGACTATGGCTACACCTTC. Its translation: CASSLAGTGDYGYTF. Together with reference TRBV7-2 and TRBJ1-2, the CDR3 gives the full variable domain: GAGVSQSPSNKVTEKGKDVELRCDPISGHTALYWYRQSLGQGLEFLIYFQGNSAPDKSGLPSDRFSAERTGGSVSTLTIQRTQQEDSAVYLCASSLAGTGDYGYTFGSGTRLTVV.

The chain couples TRBV5-1 to TRBJ2-7, with D possibly being TRBD1 (6 bases). The length of the CDR3 is 14 residues. V was clipped by 5 bases and J by 2 bases, with 14 bases between them. The germline CDR1 and CDR2 sequences are SGHRS and YFSETQ. Here the CDR3 reads CASSLSGDTYEQYF. The DNA for the CDR3 is TGCGCCAGCAGTTTATCAGGGGACACCTACGAGCAGTACTTC. The full variable domain, rest sourced from reference TRBV5-1 and TRBJ2-7, is KAGVTQTPRYLIKTRGQQVTLSCSPISGHRSVSWYQQTPGQGLQFLFEYFSETQRNKGNFPGRFSGRQFSNSRSEMNVSTLELGDSALYLCASSLSGDTYEQYFGPGTRLTVT.

This chain joins TRBV10-2 and TRBJ2-1; D gene ambiguous. This CDR3 spans 16 amino acids. The germline V gene has CDR1 WSHSY and CDR2 SAAADI. V was pared by 6 bases and J by 0 bases, with 15 bases between. For the CDR3, the DNA is TGCGCCAGCAGAGATGCAACACCAACCTCCTACAATGAGCAGTTCTTC. It codes for CASRDATPTSYNEQFF.

This chain uses TRBV27 with TRBJ1-1; weak D call: TRBD1 (6 bases). Germline CDR1 is MNHEY and CDR2 is SMNVEV (reference sequence). The CDR3 extends over 14 amino acids. Deletions cut 5 bases from V and 5 bases from J, with 15 bases between. The CDR3 DNA follows: TGTGCCAGCAGTGTAGGGGGTAGTTTGACTGAAGCTTTCTTT. Residues: CASSVGGSLTEAFF.

This clone has a single count. The chain couples TRBV10-3 to TRBJ2-2; 10 bases map to TRBD2. Germline V gives CDR1 ENHRY, CDR2 SYGVKD. The CDR3 length is 14 residues. V was clipped by 3 bases and J by 7 bases; unmatched bases: 2. For the CDR3, the DNA is TGTGCCATCAGTGACAAGCGGGAGGGCGGGGAGCTGTTTTTT. Translating gives CAISDKREGGELFF.

This chain uses TRBV6-6 with TRBJ2-7, with a tentative D call TRBD1 (6 bases). Germline CDR1 reads MNHNY; CDR2 reads SVGAGI (reference sequence). The V and J ends lost 0 bases and 3 bases respectively, with 9 bases between them. The CDR3 loop spans 14 amino acids. The CDR3 here is CASSYSGGIYEQYF. DNA of the CDR3: TGTGCCAGCAGTTACTCAGGGGGTATCTACGAGCAGTACTTC.

This sequence joins TRBV7-2 and TRBJ2-6; tentatively, D is TRBD1 (6 bases). The V and J ends lost 1 base and 4 bases respectively, with 11 bases between them. Germline V gives CDR1 SGHTA, CDR2 FQGNSA. The CDR3 is 16 amino acids. CDR3 nucleotides: TGTGCCAGCAGCTTAGGCAGGGGCTTCGGGGCCAACGTCCTGACTTTC. Protein: CASSLGRGFGANVLTF.

The V gene is TRBV18, the J gene TRBJ1-1; 7 positions agree with TRBD1. The CDR3 loop spans 14 amino acids. V shed 6 bases and J 0 bases; nucleotides not matched to a gene: 4. CDR1 is KGHSH, CDR2 LQKENI, per germline. The CDR3 DNA reads TGTGCCAGCTCCCTGACAGGGCTGAACACTGAAGCTTTCTTT. Translation gives CASSLTGLNTEAFF.

V is TRBV5-1 and J is TRBJ1-4; TRBD1 agrees at 8 bases. The V gene end was trimmed by 3 bases and the J gene end by 7 bases; junction bases not matched to a gene: 8. CDR1 is SGHRS and CDR2 is YFSETQ in the germline V gene. This CDR3 contains 15 residues. DNA of the CDR3: TGCGCCAGCAGCTACGGACAGGGTGATAGTGAAAAACTGTTTTTT. This gives the protein CASSYGQGDSEKLFF.